This T cell receptor beta chain was obtained from a study of human T cells and chemical hapten exposure. Using its own MiXCR run on the RACE reads, TCRdb lists one record per CDR3 protein. The sample comprises about 190,000 distinct CDR3 sequences, under 30% of which are singletons, and about 2.5% rests with the top ten. In this sample, this clonotype turned up a few times. The time point here: patch test 3, about 24 weeks after DPC sensitization. Treatment in this sample: therapeutic diphenylcyclopropenone sensitization with weekly scalp DPC. This TCR derives from a woman between 35 and 50 years old with alopecia areata. Some clones in this sample may be carry-over from other donors' samples. The material sequenced was whole blood, taken in connection with sensitization to the hapten diphenylcyclopropenone (DPC).

CDR3 coding DNA: TGTGCCAGCAGTACTACCACAGGGGAAGAGACCCAGTACTTC. Translated, it gives CASSTTTGEETQYF. The chain has TRBV28 and TRBJ2-5; 7 positions agree with TRBD1. Trimming at V came to 5 bases and at J to 3 bases, leaving 6 bases not matched to a gene. This CDR3 comprises 14 residues. Germline V lookup: CDR1 MDHEN, CDR2 SYDVKM.